This TCR beta chain was obtained from a study of blood T cells in healthy people across ages. Looked up from germline, CDR1 is LGHNA and CDR2 is YSLEER. V shed 3 bases and J 2 bases; nucleotides not matched to a gene: 8. The CDR3 consists of 16 residues. Points from the study as a whole: Older age coincided with a roughly linear decline in TCR beta diversity per million T cells.

A J-beta primer mix and a sample-barcoded 5' primer were used in a second PCR of roughly 6 to 12 cycles. Each CDR3 protein is one row after TCRdb ran MiXCR on the 5' RACE reads. The sample includes about 800,000 distinct CDR3 sequences, roughly 64% of them seen just once. Concerning this clonotype: Its antigen is undetermined.

Sequencing was performed on blood. The chain couples TRBV4-3 to TRBJ2-7, with 9 positions matching TRBD2. This sequence originates from a man aged 30 to 45 in good health. The CDR3 bases are TGCGCCAGCAGCCATGCAGTAGCGGGAGAGACCTACGAGCAGTACTTC. This sequence encodes CASSHAVAGETYEQYF.